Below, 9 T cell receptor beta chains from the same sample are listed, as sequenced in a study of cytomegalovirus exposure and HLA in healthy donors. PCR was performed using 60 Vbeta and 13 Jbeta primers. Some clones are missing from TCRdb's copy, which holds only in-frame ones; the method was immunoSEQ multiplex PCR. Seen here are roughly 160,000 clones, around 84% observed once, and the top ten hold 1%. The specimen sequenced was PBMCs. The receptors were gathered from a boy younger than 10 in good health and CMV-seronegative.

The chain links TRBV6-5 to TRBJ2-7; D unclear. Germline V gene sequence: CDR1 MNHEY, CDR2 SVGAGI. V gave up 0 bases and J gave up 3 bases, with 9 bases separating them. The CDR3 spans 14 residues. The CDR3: CASSYSRLGYEQYF. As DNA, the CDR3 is TGTGCCAGCAGTTACTCGAGGCTGGGCTACGAGCAGTACTTC.

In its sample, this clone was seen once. CDR3 nucleotides: TGTGCCAGCAGCAAACCCCATTGGGCACGAGTC. Translating gives CASSKPHWARV. V gene TRBV21-1 combines with J gene TRBJ2-7; the table's TRBD1 call for D was not verified on the DNA. TRBV21-1 is designated a pseudogene. This CDR3 has 11 residues.

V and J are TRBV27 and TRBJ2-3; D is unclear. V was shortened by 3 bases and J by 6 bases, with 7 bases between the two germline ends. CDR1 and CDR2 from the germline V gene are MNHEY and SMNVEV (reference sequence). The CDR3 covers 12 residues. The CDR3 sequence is CASSFLQDTQYF. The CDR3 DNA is TGTGCCAGCAGTTTCCTGCAGGATACGCAGTATTTT.

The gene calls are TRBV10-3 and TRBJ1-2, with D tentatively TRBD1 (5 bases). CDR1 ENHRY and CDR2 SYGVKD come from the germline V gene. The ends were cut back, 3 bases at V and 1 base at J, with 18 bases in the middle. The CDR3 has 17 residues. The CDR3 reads CAISDPRGGRYNYGYTF. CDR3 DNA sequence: TGTGCCATCAGTGACCCCCGGGGGGGGAGATATAACTATGGCTACACCTTC.

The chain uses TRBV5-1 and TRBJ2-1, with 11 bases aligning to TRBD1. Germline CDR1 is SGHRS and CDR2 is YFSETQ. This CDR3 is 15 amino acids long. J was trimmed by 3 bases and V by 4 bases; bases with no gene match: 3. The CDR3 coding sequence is TGCGCCAGCAGCCCCGGGACAGGGGGCTACAATGAGCAGTTCTTC. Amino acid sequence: CASSPGTGGYNEQFF.

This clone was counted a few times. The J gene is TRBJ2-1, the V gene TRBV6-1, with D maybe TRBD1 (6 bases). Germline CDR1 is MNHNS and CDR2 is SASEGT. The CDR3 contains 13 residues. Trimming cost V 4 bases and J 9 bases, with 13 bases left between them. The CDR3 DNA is TGTGCCAGCAGTGGGGACAATCGGAGTGAGCAGTTCTTC. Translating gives CASSGDNRSEQFF.

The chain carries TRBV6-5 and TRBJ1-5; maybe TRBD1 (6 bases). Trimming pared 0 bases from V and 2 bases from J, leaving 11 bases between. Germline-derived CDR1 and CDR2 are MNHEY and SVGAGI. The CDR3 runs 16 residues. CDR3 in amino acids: CASSYSVQGGNQPQHF. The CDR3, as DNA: TGTGCCAGCAGTTACTCGGTACAGGGAGGCAATCAGCCCCAGCATTTT.

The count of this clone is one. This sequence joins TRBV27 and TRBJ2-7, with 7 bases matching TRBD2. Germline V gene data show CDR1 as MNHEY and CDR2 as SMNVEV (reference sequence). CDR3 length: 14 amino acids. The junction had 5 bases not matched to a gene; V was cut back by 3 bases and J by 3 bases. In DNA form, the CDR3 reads TGTGCCAGCAGTTTGCGTCGGGAGGACTACGAGCAGTACTTC. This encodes CASSLRREDYEQYF.

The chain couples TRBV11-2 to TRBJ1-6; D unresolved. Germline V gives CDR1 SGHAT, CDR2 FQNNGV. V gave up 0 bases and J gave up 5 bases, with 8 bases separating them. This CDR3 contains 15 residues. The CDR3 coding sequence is TGTGCCAGCAGCTTAGATAACTTTAATAATTCACCCCTCCACTTT. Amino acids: CASSLDNFNNSPLHF.